This TCR beta chain derives from a study of blood T cell repertoires in COVID-19. The authors' processing: Nucleated cell number was recorded as an estimate derived from reference gene primer amplification. The repertoire was sequenced with immunoSEQ multiplex PCR; TCRdb's copy has only in-frame clones and lacks some. That table supplies the V and J calls and clone size; D and trimming were determined from the DNA. The sample has approximately 150,000 clones, 82% seen once. Only one count was recorded for this clone. The ends were cut back, 0 bases at V and 4 bases at J, with 16 bases in the middle. Germline CDR1 and CDR2: SGDLS and YYNGEE. The length of the CDR3 is 17 residues.

This chain links TRBV9 with TRBJ1-4; TRBD1 might be the D (5 bases). The sequence was obtained from a man between 60 and 75 years old who had recovered from COVID-19. Sequenced sample: PBMCs or T cells enriched from blood (not recorded which). The CDR3 loop reads CASSVAALGGSNEKLFF. The CDR3 nucleotides read TGTGCCAGCAGCGTAGCTGCCCTGGGGGGGAGTAATGAAAAACTGTTTTTT. Drawing the rest from reference TRBV9 and TRBJ1-4, the complete variable domain is DSGVTQTPKHLITATGQRVTLRCSPRSGDLSVYWYQQSLDQGLQFLIQYYNGEERAKGNILERFSAQQFPDLHSELNLSSLELGDSALYFCASSVAALGGSNEKLFFGSGTQLSVL.